This passage covers 20 T cell receptor beta chains from one sample sequenced in a study of T-cell memory formation after mild COVID-19. TCRdb reprocessed the 5' RACE reads with MiXCR, giving one entry per CDR3 protein. The repertoire includes 150,000 to 200,000 distinct CDR3 sequences, about 9.9% of them detected once, and roughly 3.8% sits in the top ten. The specimen sequenced was PBMCs or a T cell subset sorted from them (not recorded which). These TCRs come from a young man who had mild COVID-19 (a few samples of this study predate the infection). Cell type and time point are not known.

This sequence joins TRBV5-6 and TRBJ1-2, with D maybe TRBD1 (6 bases). In germline, CDR1 is SGHDT, CDR2 YYEEEE. The CDR3 length is 13 residues. The V and J ends lost 4 bases and 6 bases respectively, with 13 bases between them. Here the CDR3 DNA reads TGTGCCAGCAGCCCCGGACAGATGAATGGCTACACCTTC. It specifies CASSPGQMNGYTF.

This clonotype showed up just a few times. J is TRBJ1-1 and V is TRBV4-2; D uncertain. Trimming shortened V by 1 base and J by 1 base, and 7 bases separated the two germline ends. The germline V gene has CDR1 LGHNA and CDR2 YNFKEQ. This CDR3 region has 14 residues. CDR3 region: CASSQGRKNTEAFF. CDR3 sequence (DNA): TGTGCCAGCAGCCAAGGACGGAAGAACACTGAAGCTTTCTTT.

The genes are TRBV7-9 and TRBJ2-1; D is unresolved. CDR3 length: 14 amino acids. Trimming took off 7 bases at V and 10 bases at J, with 20 bases between the two ends. The germline CDR1 and CDR2 sequences are SEHNR and FQNEAQ (reference sequence). CDR3 in DNA: TGTGCCAGCACCCTTCCGGGCCCCATTCGCGAGCAGTTCTTC. Protein sequence: CASTLPGPIREQFF.

A few counts support this clonotype. The rearrangement links TRBV5-1 to TRBJ1-5; no definite D call. The V end lost 0 bases, the J end lost 6 bases, and 16 bases lay between the germline ends. The CDR3 totals 16 residues. Germline-derived CDR1 and CDR2 are SGHRS and YFSETQ. The CDR3 sequence: CASSLARGSWSQPQHF. DNA for the CDR3: TGCGCCAGCAGCTTGGCTCGCGGTTCTTGGAGTCAGCCCCAGCATTTT.

The chain uses TRBV5-1 and TRBJ2-5; TRBD2 aligns across 9 bases. Germline values: CDR1 SGHRS, CDR2 YFSETQ. The J segment lost 2 bases and the V segment lost 4 bases, leaving 9 bases of the junction unmatched. This CDR3 contains 16 residues. The CDR3 DNA sequence: TGCGCCAGCAGCCCGACGGCGGGGGGGCGGCAAGAGACCCAGTACTTC. Residues: CASSPTAGGRQETQYF.

This clonotype turned up a few times. The CDR3 DNA reads as TGCGCCAGCAGCCAAGAGATCCCTGGGACTGAAGCTTTCTTT. Translation gives CASSQEIPGTEAFF. The genes are TRBV4-3 and TRBJ1-1; D is ambiguous. The CDR3 contains 14 residues. Looked up from germline, CDR1 is LGHNA and CDR2 is YSLEER. Trimming took off 0 bases at V and 5 bases at J, with 10 bases between the two ends.

This clonotype was detected only a few times. The V call is TRBV29-1, the J call TRBJ1-5, with D maybe TRBD1 (5 bases). V shed 4 bases and J shed 6 bases, with 13 bases lying between them. Germline-derived CDR1 and CDR2 are SQVTM and ANQGSEA. The CDR3 runs 13 residues. CDR3 sequence reads: CSVAIRRGQPQHF. Written as DNA, the CDR3 is TGCAGCGTTGCGATTAGAAGGGGTCAGCCCCAGCATTTT.

This clonotype was detected only a few times. CDR3 DNA: TGTGCCAGCAGCGCGACGTACAGGAGCGGCTACACCTTC. Translating gives CASSATYRSGYTF. The rearrangement joins TRBV7-2 to TRBJ1-2; weak D call: TRBD1 (5 bases). Germline CDR1 SGHTA, CDR2 FQGNSA. This CDR3 spans 13 amino acids. V lost 5 bases to trimming and J lost 8 bases, with 15 bases between them. Full variable domain (remainder filled in from reference TRBV7-2 and TRBJ1-2): GAGVSQSPSNKVTEKGKDVELRCDPISGHTALYWYRQSLGQGLEFLIYFQGNSAPDKSGLPSDRFSAERTGGSVSTLTIQRTQQEDSAVYLCASSATYRSGYTFGSGTRLTVV.

Only a few counts were recorded for this clonotype. The V call is TRBV6-5, the J call TRBJ1-4; D gene unclear. CDR1 and CDR2 (germline): MNHEY, SVGAGI. The CDR3 is 15 residues long. V was clipped by 5 bases and J by 7 bases, with 17 bases between them. As DNA, the CDR3 is TGTGCCAGCAGTCAATTAGCGGTTGAGGGTGAAAAACTGTTTTTT. Translated: CASSQLAVEGEKLFF.

This clonotype has more than one count but fewer than ten. This chain joins TRBV3-1 and TRBJ2-1; D remains ambiguous. V lost 0 bases, J lost 2 bases, and 8 bases lay in between. The CDR3 length is 15 residues. The germline V gene has CDR1 LGHDT and CDR2 YNNKEL (reference sequence). CDR3 bases: TGTGCCAGCAGCCAAGATCTCACGGCCTACAATGAGCAGTTCTTC. Its protein is CASSQDLTAYNEQFF.

Only a few counts were recorded for this clonotype. The genes are TRBV6-5 and TRBJ1-6; possible D gene TRBD1, 5 bases. Between the trimmed V and J ends, which lost 4 bases and 9 bases, there was a span of 16 bases. The CDR3 has 15 residues. The germline V gene encodes CDR1 MNHEY and CDR2 SVGAGI. The CDR3 sequence: CASSWGSLGSSPLHF. The CDR3 DNA reads as TGTGCCAGCAGTTGGGGCAGCCTGGGGAGTTCACCCCTCCACTTT.

At least ten counts were recorded for this clonotype. V is TRBV2 and J is TRBJ2-4; weak D call: TRBD2 (6 bases). The V end was cut by 3 bases, the J end by 8 bases, with 8 bases between. The germline V gene encodes CDR1 SNHLY and CDR2 FYNNEI. This CDR3 is built from 12 residues. The CDR3, as DNA: TGTGCCAGCAGTGAGGGAGGCTACATTCAGTACTTC. It encodes CASSEGGYIQYF.

This clonotype was counted a few times. The V and J genes are TRBV28 and TRBJ1-5; a weak D match, TRBD1 (6 bases). The CDR3 sequence is 16 residues long. Germline assignment: CDR1 MDHEN and CDR2 SYDVKM. V lost 9 bases to trimming and J lost 5 bases, with 23 bases between them. CDR3 amino acids: CASSAGRGGYDQPQHF. CDR3 coding DNA: TGTGCCAGTTCTGCCGGGAGGGGGGGGTATGATCAGCCCCAGCATTTT. The variable domain in full, with the rest retrieved from reference TRBV28 and TRBJ1-5, is DVKVTQSSRYLVKRTGEKVFLECVQDMDHENMFWYRQDPGLGLRLIYFSYDVKMKEKGDIPEGYSVSREKKERFSLILESASTNQTSMYLCASSAGRGGYDQPQHFGDGTRLSIL.

This clonotype was seen only a few times. V gene TRBV6-2 or TRBV6-3 combines with J gene TRBJ2-1, with TRBD1 as a possible D gene (7 bases). Germline CDR1 and CDR2: MNHEY and SVGEGT. The length of the CDR3 is 14 residues. Trimming stripped 6 bases from V and 6 bases from J, with 15 bases between. The CDR3 coding sequence is TGTGCCAGCAGACCAAGACAGGGAGGCAATGAGCAGTTCTTC. As protein: CASRPRQGGNEQFF.

This clonotype was counted a few times. The genes are TRBV12-3 or TRBV12-4 and TRBJ1-2, with D uncertain. V lost 7 bases to trimming and J lost 4 bases, with 19 bases between them. CDR3 length: 15 residues. In DNA form, the CDR3 reads TGTGCCAGCACCCAATATGAGGGTTCAGGCTATGGCTACACCTTC. Residues: CASTQYEGSGYGYTF.

The V gene is TRBV4-3, the J gene TRBJ1-2, with TRBD1 as a possible D gene (5 bases). The CDR3 is 16 amino acids. The germline V gene encodes CDR1 LGHNA and CDR2 YSLEER. V gave up 0 bases and J gave up 8 bases, with 19 bases separating them. CDR3 loop: CASSQELARDGWGYTF. In DNA, the CDR3 is TGCGCCAGCAGCCAAGAGCTCGCCAGGGATGGATGGGGCTACACCTTC.

The chain uses TRBV7-2 and TRBJ2-4; 8 nucleotides match TRBD1. Trimming at V came to 1 base and at J to 8 bases, leaving 7 bases not matched to a gene. CDR3 length: 15 residues. CDR1 SGHTA and CDR2 FQGNSA come from the germline V gene. The CDR3 coding sequence is TGTGCCAGCAGCTTAGATATCAGGGGGCGAGACATTCAGTACTTC. It is translated as CASSLDIRGRDIQYF.

This clonotype was detected many times. J is TRBJ2-7 and V is TRBV5-1; TRBD1 might be the D (6 bases). Germline assignment: CDR1 SGHRS and CDR2 YFSETQ. V was cut by 1 base and J by 0 bases, with 8 bases left in between. There are 14 residues in the CDR3. CDR3 in amino acids: CASSLTGLSYEQYF. CDR3 DNA: TGCGCCAGCAGCTTGACAGGGCTCTCCTACGAGCAGTACTTC.

The V call is TRBV5-4, the J call TRBJ2-3, with a possible D match to TRBD2 (6 bases). Germline V gene lookup returns CDR1 SGHNT and CDR2 YYREEE (reference sequence). Trimming cost V 4 bases and J 0 bases, with 15 bases left between them. The CDR3 runs 16 residues. CDR3 region: CASSAGTDASTDTQYF. The CDR3 region has the DNA TGTGCCAGCAGCGCGGGGACGGATGCTAGCACAGATACGCAGTATTTT.

This clonotype was counted ten times or more. The chain carries TRBV10-3 and TRBJ1-1, with D perhaps matching TRBD1 (6 bases). Germline CDR1 and CDR2: ENHRY and SYGVKD. CDR3 length equals 14 residues. V lost 6 bases and J 2 bases, leaving 13 bases between the germline ends. CDR3 sequence: CAIRIQGVNTEAFF. CDR3 sequence (DNA): TGTGCCATCAGGATACAGGGCGTAAACACTGAAGCTTTCTTT.